A single sample is the source of the 18 T cell receptor beta chains below, sequenced in a study of siplizumab effects on memory and regulatory T cells. Data came from immunoSEQ multiplex PCR; TCRdb stores just in-frame clones and leaves some out. The sample has 50,000 to 75,000 clones; 65% to 80% are singletons. The sequenced material came from memory CD4+ T cells sorted from blood. The receptors here all came from a human donor in good health.

The chain couples TRBV6-1 to TRBJ2-5; tentatively, D is TRBD1 or TRBD2 (5 bases each). Trimming pared 1 base from V and 5 bases from J, leaving 14 bases between. The CDR3 totals 15 residues. Germline assignment: CDR1 MNHNS and CDR2 SASEGT. CDR3 sequence (DNA): TGTGCCAGCAGTGAAGACTGGGGACCCGGGGAGACCCAGTACTTC. It codes for CASSEDWGPGETQYF.

The V call is TRBV12-5, the J call TRBJ2-1; 9 bases agree with TRBD2. Looked up from germline, CDR1 is LGHNT and CDR2 is FRNRAP. Unmatched junction bases numbered 5, after V lost 7 bases and J lost 7 bases. This CDR3 has 13 amino acids. The CDR3 bases are TGTGCTAGTGCCCTAGCGGGGCGGAATGAGCAGTTCTTC. Translation gives CASALAGRNEQFF.

The genes are TRBV2 and TRBJ1-5, with TRBD1 identical over 8 bases. This CDR3 spans 14 amino acids. Trimming cost V 6 bases and J 7 bases; bases outside gene matches: 8. CDR1 is SNHLY and CDR2 is FYNNEI in the germline V gene. CDR3 residues: CASRPDRGPQPQHF. Here the CDR3 DNA reads TGTGCCAGCAGACCTGACAGGGGCCCGCAGCCCCAGCATTTT.

This chain joins TRBV5-1 and TRBJ1-4, with TRBD1 identical over 10 bases. The V gene end was trimmed by 0 bases and the J gene end by 10 bases; junction bases not matched to a gene: 9. The CDR3 contains 16 residues. Germline V gives CDR1 SGHRS, CDR2 YFSETQ. CDR3 sequence (DNA): TGCGCCAGCAGCTTGGCCGAGACAGGGGGCGCAGGAAAACTGTTTTTT. Its translation is CASSLAETGGAGKLFF.

This clone was found a few times. The V call is TRBV7-3, the J call TRBJ1-2; no definite D call. Germline V CDR1 and CDR2: SGHTA, FQGTGA. Trimming pared 5 bases from V and 4 bases from J, leaving 17 bases between. The CDR3 is made up of 15 amino acids. The CDR3 region is CASSPGPEESYGYTF. In DNA form, the CDR3 reads TGTGCCAGCAGCCCAGGCCCGGAGGAATCCTATGGCTACACCTTC.

The V gene is TRBV10-2, the J gene TRBJ2-7, with TRBD1 matching over 7 bases. The CDR3 contains 13 residues. With V trimmed by 4 bases and J by 4 bases, 4 bases remained unmatched. Germline V CDR1 and CDR2: WSHSY, SAAADI. CDR3 residues: CASSGQGAYEQYF. The CDR3 DNA is TGCGCCAGCAGTGGACAGGGCGCGTACGAGCAGTACTTC.

J is TRBJ2-7 and V is TRBV28, with 13 positions matching TRBD2. Germline-derived CDR1 and CDR2 are MDHEN and SYDVKM. J was trimmed by 4 bases and V by 5 bases; bases with no gene match: 8. The length of the CDR3 is 16 residues. Written as DNA, the CDR3 is TGTGCCAGCAGTGGAACTAGCGGGGGGGCCCTTTACGAGCAGTACTTC. It translates to CASSGTSGGALYEQYF.

The V call is TRBV5-3, the J call TRBJ2-7, with no clear D. TRBV5-3 belongs to the ORF category, with a function that is uncertain. The CDR3 extends over 14 amino acids. V lost 2 bases to trimming and J lost 1 base, with 10 bases between them. CDR3: CARSLGMGSYEQYF. DNA of the CDR3: TGTGCCAGAAGCTTAGGGATGGGGTCCTACGAGCAGTACTTC.

The V and J genes are TRBV28 and TRBJ1-1; D unclear. Deletions cut 5 bases from V and 1 base from J, with 2 bases between. Germline values: CDR1 MDHEN, CDR2 SYDVKM. The CDR3 contains 11 residues. CDR3 region: CASSRNTEAFF. CDR3 bases: TGTGCCAGCAGTAGGAACACTGAAGCTTTCTTT.

The chain links TRBV10-1 to TRBJ2-7, with D perhaps matching TRBD1 (6 bases). Looked up from germline, CDR1 is WNHNN and CDR2 is SYGVQD (reference sequence). This CDR3 spans 12 amino acids. V lost 3 bases to trimming and J lost 4 bases, with 7 bases between them. The CDR3: CASSDQGYEQYF. The CDR3 DNA is TGCGCCAGCAGTGATCAGGGGTACGAGCAGTACTTC.

The J gene is TRBJ2-7, the V gene TRBV7-7; D may be TRBD2 (6 bases). Trimming took off 1 base at V and 6 bases at J, with 10 bases between the two ends. Per the germline V gene, CDR1 is SSHAT and CDR2 is FNYEAQ (reference sequence). There are 13 residues in the CDR3. The CDR3 loop reads CASSLVSGAEQYF. The CDR3 bases are TGTGCCAGCAGCTTAGTGTCGGGAGCCGAGCAGTACTTC.

As regards this clone: Since a much larger clone is just one base distant, this may be a read error. The sample has other DNA sequences that encode this CDR3 too. CDR3 DNA: TGTGCCAGCAGCTCACCGCGGACCTTCTATGGCTACACCTTT. Encoded protein: CASSSPRTFYGYTF. The chain combines TRBV5-6 with TRBJ1-2; D unclear. Germline values: CDR1 SGHDT, CDR2 YYEEEE. The CDR3 runs 14 residues.

The chain carries TRBV6-5 and TRBJ2-2, with 8 bases fitting TRBD2. This CDR3 is built from 15 residues. Germline V gives CDR1 MNHEY, CDR2 SVGAGI. With 2 bases clipped from V and 5 bases from J, the junction kept 4 bases outside the gene matches. CDR3 bases: TGTGCCAGCAGTTACGGGCGGGGGGATACCGGGGAGCTGTTTTTT. Translated, it gives CASSYGRGDTGELFF.

V and J are TRBV28 and TRBJ2-7; D possibly corresponds to TRBD2 (6 bases). The germline CDR1 and CDR2 sequences are MDHEN and SYDVKM. The length of the CDR3 is 13 residues. The ends were cut back, 2 bases at V and 6 bases at J, with 11 bases in the middle. In nucleotides, the CDR3 is TGTGCCAGCAGTTTAGTACAGGAGGGCGAGCAGTACTTC. Its protein product is CASSLVQEGEQYF.

Points on this clone: The sample carries other DNA sequences with the same CDR3. The chain employs TRBV18 and TRBJ1-1, with D perhaps TRBD1 (6 bases). Germline CDR1 is KGHSH and CDR2 is LQKENI. V lost 3 bases to trimming and J lost 4 bases, with 12 bases between them. The CDR3 length is 14 residues. The CDR3 coding sequence is TGTGCCAGCTCACCGAACAGGGTTGGCACTGAAGCTTTCTTT. Protein sequence: CASSPNRVGTEAFF.

The V and J genes are TRBV9 and TRBJ2-7, with D unresolved. The germline gives CDR1 SGDLS, CDR2 YYNGEE. The CDR3 totals 15 residues. The germline V and J ends were trimmed by 2 bases and 3 bases, with 15 bases remaining between them. CDR3 sequence (DNA): TGTGCCAGCAGCGTGGATACCGCTAGGTTCTACGAGCAGTACTTC. This encodes CASSVDTARFYEQYF. Full variable domain (outside the CDR3, taken from reference TRBV9 and TRBJ2-7): DSGVTQTPKHLITATGQRVTLRCSPRSGDLSVYWYQQSLDQGLQFLIQYYNGEERAKGNILERFSAQQFPDLHSELNLSSLELGDSALYFCASSVDTARFYEQYFGPGTRLTVT.

A remark on this clone: This CDR3 is also generated by other DNA sequences in the sample. The chain couples TRBV9 to TRBJ2-5, with D possibly TRBD2 on 6 matching bases. The CDR3 spans 14 residues. The germline V and J ends were trimmed by 0 bases and 8 bases, with 14 bases remaining between them. Germline CDR1 and CDR2: SGDLS and YYNGEE. The CDR3 DNA is TGTGCCAGCAGCGTAGAAACGGGGGTCGAAACCCAGTACTTC. The encoded protein is CASSVETGVETQYF.

This CDR3 is CASSFRINFEQYF. CDR3 DNA sequence: TGTGCCAGCAGCTTCCGGATTAACTTCGAGCAGTACTTC. The genes are TRBV13 and TRBJ2-7; D unresolved. The CDR3 is made up of 13 amino acids. V gave up 3 bases and J gave up 6 bases, with 12 bases separating them. CDR1 and CDR2 from the germline V gene are PRHDT and FYEKMQ (reference sequence).